This T cell receptor beta chain was recorded in a study of blood T cells in healthy people across ages. There are a few counts of this clonotype. The target antigen is unknown. Then a second PCR, running about 6 to 11 cycles, was carried out with a sample-barcoded 5' primer and a J-beta primer mix. TCRdb re-derived calls from the 5' RACE reads in MiXCR, one entry per CDR3 protein. The top ten hold around 13% of the sample, which has about a million distinct CDR3 sequences, about two fifths seen once. It was approximately 10 milliliters of peripheral blood that were drawn from each donor. Per sample, a minimum of 7 million PBMCs were isolated. Points from the study as a whole: With age, beta diversity per million T cells declined roughly linearly, significantly by 30 to 40. Total diversity from one million sequenced T cells was likely underestimated.

CDR1 is MGHRA, CDR2 YSYEKL, per germline. Trimming took off 2 bases at V and 7 bases at J, with 20 bases between the two ends. The CDR3 is 17 amino acids. The source of this sequence is a man aged 18 to 30 in good health. Sequenced input: blood. V and J are TRBV4-1 and TRBJ1-4, with D perhaps TRBD1 (6 bases). CDR3 coding DNA: TGCGCCAGCAGCCAAAACTCGGGGCCGGCAGGGGCTGAAAAACTGTTTTTT. It encodes CASSQNSGPAGAEKLFF.